The clone carrying this T cell receptor beta chain was detected only once. The antigen is unknown. The CDR3 length is 13 residues. The V end was cut by 5 bases, the J end by 5 bases, with 10 bases between. Germline CDR1 and CDR2: SGHTA and FQGNSA. Clones were sequenced by immunoSEQ multiplex PCR, and TCRdb holds only the in-frame ones, with some missing. The repertoire holds approximately 1,500,000 clones, with 95% to 97% as singletons. The data originate from a study of shared clonotypes between healthy human individuals. General study findings and limits: About 5% of naive CD4 clonotypes were shared across a few donors.

V is TRBV7-2 and J is TRBJ2-1; weak D call: TRBD2 (6 bases). What was sequenced was naive CD4+ T cells sorted from blood. As for subset: CD45RA+ positively selected. This TCR was sampled from a man aged 30 to 39 in good health. CDR3 nucleotides: TGTGCCAGCAGCCGGACTACCGACAATGAGCAGTTCTTC. Its protein product is CASSRTTDNEQFF.